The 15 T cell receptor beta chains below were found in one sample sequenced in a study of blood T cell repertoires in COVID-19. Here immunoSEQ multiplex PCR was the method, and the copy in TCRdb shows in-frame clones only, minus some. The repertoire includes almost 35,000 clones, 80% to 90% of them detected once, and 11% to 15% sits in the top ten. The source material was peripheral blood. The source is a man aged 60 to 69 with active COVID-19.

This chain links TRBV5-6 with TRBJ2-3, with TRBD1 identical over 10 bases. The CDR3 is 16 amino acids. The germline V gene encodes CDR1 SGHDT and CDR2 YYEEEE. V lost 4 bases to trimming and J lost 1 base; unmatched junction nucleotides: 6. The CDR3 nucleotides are TGTGCCAGCAGCATAAAGACAGGGGGCGGCACAGATACGCAGTATTTT. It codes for CASSIKTGGGTDTQYF.

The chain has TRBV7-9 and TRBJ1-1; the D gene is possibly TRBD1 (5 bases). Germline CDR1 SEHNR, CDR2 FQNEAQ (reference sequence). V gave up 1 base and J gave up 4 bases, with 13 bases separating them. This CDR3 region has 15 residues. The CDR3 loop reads CASSLVGRGGTEAFF. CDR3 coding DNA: TGTGCCAGCAGCTTAGTCGGGCGGGGCGGCACTGAAGCTTTCTTT.

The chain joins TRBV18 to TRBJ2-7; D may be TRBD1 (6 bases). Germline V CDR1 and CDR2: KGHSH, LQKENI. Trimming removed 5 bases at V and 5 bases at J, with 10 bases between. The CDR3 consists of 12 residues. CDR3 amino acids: CASSTGTNEQYF. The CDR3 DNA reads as TGTGCCAGCTCAACAGGGACCAACGAGCAGTACTTC.

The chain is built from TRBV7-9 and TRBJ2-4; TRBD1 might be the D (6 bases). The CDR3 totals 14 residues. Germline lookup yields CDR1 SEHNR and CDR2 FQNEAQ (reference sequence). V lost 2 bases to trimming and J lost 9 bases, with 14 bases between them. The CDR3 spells CASSLRGFEGIQYF. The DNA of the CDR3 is TGTGCCAGCAGCTTAAGGGGGTTCGAGGGCATTCAGTACTTC.

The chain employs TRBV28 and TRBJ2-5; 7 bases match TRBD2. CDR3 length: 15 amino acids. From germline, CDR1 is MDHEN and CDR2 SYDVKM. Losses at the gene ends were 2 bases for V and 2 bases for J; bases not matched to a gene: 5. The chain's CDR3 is CASSLTAGAQETQYF. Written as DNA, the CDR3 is TGTGCCAGCAGTTTAACGGCGGGAGCTCAAGAGACCCAGTACTTC.

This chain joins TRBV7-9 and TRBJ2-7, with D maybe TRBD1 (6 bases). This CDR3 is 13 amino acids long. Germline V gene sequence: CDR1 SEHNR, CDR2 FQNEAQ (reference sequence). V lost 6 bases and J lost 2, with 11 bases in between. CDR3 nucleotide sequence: TGTGCCAGCAGGAGGACAGAAACCTACGAGCAGTACTTC. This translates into CASRRTETYEQYF.

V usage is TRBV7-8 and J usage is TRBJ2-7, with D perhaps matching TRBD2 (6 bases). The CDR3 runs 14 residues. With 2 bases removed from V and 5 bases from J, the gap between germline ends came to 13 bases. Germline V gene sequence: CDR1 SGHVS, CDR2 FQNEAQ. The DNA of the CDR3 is TGTGCCAGCAGCTTAATCTTTGGGGGGAACGAGCAGTACTTC. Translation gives CASSLIFGGNEQYF.

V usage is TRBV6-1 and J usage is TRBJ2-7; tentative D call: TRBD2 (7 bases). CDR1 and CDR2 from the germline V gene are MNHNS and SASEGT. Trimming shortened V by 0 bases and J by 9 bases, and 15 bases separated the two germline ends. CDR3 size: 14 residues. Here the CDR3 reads CASSEAWAGEGQYF. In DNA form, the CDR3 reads TGTGCCAGCAGTGAAGCCTGGGCAGGGGAGGGGCAGTACTTC.

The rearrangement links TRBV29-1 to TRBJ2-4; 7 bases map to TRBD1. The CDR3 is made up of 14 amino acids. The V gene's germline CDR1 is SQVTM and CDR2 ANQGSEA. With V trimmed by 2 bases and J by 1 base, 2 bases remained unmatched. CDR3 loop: CSVERQGAKNIQYF. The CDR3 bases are TGCAGCGTTGAAAGACAGGGCGCCAAAAACATTCAGTACTTC.

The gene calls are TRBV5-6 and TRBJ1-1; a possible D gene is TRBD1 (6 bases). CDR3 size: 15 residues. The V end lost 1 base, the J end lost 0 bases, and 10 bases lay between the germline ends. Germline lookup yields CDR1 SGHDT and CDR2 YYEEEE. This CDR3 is CASSLLGALNTEAFF. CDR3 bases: TGTGCCAGCAGCTTGTTGGGGGCTCTGAACACTGAAGCTTTCTTT.

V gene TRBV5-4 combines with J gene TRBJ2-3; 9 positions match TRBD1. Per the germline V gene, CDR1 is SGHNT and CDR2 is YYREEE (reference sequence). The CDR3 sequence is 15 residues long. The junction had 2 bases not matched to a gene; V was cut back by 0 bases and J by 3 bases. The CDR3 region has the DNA TGTGCCAGCAGCTTGGGGGACAGGGTGACAGATACGCAGTATTTT. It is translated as CASSLGDRVTDTQYF. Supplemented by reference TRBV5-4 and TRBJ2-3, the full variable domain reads ETGVTQSPTHLIKTRGQQVTLRCSSQSGHNTVSWYQQALGQGPQFIFQYYREEENGRGNFPPRFSGLQFPNYSSELNVNALELDDSALYLCASSLGDRVTDTQYFGPGTRLTVL.

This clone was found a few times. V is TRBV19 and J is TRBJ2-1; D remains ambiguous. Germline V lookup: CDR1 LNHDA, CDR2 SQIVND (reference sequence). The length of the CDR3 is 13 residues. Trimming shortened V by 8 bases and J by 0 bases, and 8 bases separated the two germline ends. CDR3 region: CASETPSYNEQFF. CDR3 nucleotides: TGTGCCAGTGAGACTCCCTCCTACAATGAGCAGTTCTTC.

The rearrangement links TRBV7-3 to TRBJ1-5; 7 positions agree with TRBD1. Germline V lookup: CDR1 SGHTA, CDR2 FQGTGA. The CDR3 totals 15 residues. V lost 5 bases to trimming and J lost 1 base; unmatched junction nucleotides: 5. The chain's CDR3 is CASSPPGQSNQPQHF. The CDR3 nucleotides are TGTGCCAGCAGCCCGCCGGGACAGAGCAATCAGCCCCAGCATTTT.

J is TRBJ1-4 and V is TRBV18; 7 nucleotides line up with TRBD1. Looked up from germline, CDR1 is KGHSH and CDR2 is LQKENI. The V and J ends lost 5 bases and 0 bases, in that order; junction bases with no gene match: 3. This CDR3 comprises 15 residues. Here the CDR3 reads CASSWTGATNEKLFF. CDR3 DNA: TGTGCCAGCTCATGGACAGGCGCAACTAATGAAAAACTGTTTTTT.

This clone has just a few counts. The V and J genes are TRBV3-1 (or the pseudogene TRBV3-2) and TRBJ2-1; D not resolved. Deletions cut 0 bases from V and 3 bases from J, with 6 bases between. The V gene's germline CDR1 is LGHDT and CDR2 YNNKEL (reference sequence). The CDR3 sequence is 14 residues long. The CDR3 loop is CASSQDPGYNEQFF. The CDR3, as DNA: TGTGCCAGCAGCCAAGATCCGGGCTACAATGAGCAGTTCTTC.